The 21 T cell receptor beta chains listed next were all sequenced from one sample in a study of blood T cell repertoires in COVID-19. Repertoires were generated with immunoSEQ multiplex PCR, while TCRdb's copy carries only in-frame clones and drops some. This table has about 220,000 clones, approximately 85% appearing once. The sequenced sample consisted of peripheral blood. Every receptor here comes from a woman between 70 and 85 years old with COVID-19, enrolled during active disease.

The chain is built from TRBV15 and TRBJ1-2; D ambiguous. Deletions cut 0 bases from V and 4 bases from J, with 12 bases between. This CDR3 is built from 15 residues. CDR1 is LNHNV, CDR2 YYDKDF, per germline (reference sequence). As DNA, the CDR3 is TGTGCCACCAGCAGAGATCGGGAACAAGGCTATGGCTACACCTTC. Encoded protein: CATSRDREQGYGYTF.

The V gene is TRBV5-6, the J gene TRBJ2-1; no clear D gene. The germline V gene encodes CDR1 SGHDT and CDR2 YYEEEE. This CDR3 is 15 amino acids long. Trimming took off 4 bases at V and 0 bases at J, with 11 bases between the two ends. The CDR3 nucleotides read TGTGCCAGCAGCGTGTTAGTGAGCTCCTACAATGAGCAGTTCTTC. Protein sequence: CASSVLVSSYNEQFF. Drawing the rest from reference TRBV5-6 and TRBJ2-1, the complete variable domain is DAGVTQSPTHLIKTRGQQVTLRCSPKSGHDTVSWYQQALGQGPQFIFQYYEEEERQRGNFPDRFSGHQFPNYSSELNVNALLLGDSALYLCASSVLVSSYNEQFFGPGTRLTVL.

The chain carries TRBV7-2 and TRBJ2-7; D is ambiguous. This CDR3 is 15 amino acids long. V was clipped by 3 bases and J by 2 bases, with 14 bases between them. Germline V gives CDR1 SGHTA, CDR2 FQGNSA. The chain's CDR3 is CASSLGPTGPYEQYF. The CDR3 DNA reads as TGTGCCAGCAGCTTGGGCCCCACCGGTCCCTACGAGCAGTACTTC.

The V gene is TRBV13, the J gene TRBJ2-7; D remains unclear. The CDR3 loop spans 13 amino acids. Per germline, CDR1 PRHDT and CDR2 FYEKMQ (reference sequence). V gave up 5 bases and J gave up 4 bases, with 12 bases separating them. CDR3 nucleotides: TGTGCCAGCAGCACCCCCCGGGTGTACGAGCAGTACTTC. As protein: CASSTPRVYEQYF.

This chain connects TRBV7-2 to TRBJ1-4; D is unresolved. Germline V CDR1 and CDR2: SGHTA, FQGNSA. The CDR3 covers 13 residues. V lost 3 bases and J lost 0, with 2 bases in between. CDR3 sequence reads: CASSFTTNEKLFF. The CDR3 bases are TGTGCCAGCAGCTTTACAACTAATGAAAAACTGTTTTTT.

This rearrangement joins TRBV7-8 to TRBJ1-3; D perhaps matches TRBD1 (5 bases). Looked up from germline, CDR1 is SGHVS and CDR2 is FQNEAQ. The CDR3 is made up of 15 amino acids. Trimming removed 10 bases from V and 2 bases from J, with 18 bases in between. The CDR3 bases are TGTGCCACCCGAATGGAGGGGTTTCCTGGAAACACCATATATTTT. Encoded protein: CATRMEGFPGNTIYF. Looking up the rest from reference TRBV7-8 and TRBJ1-3 gives the full variable domain: GAGVSQSPRYKVAKRGQDVALRCDPISGHVSLFWYQQALGQGPEFLTYFQNEAQLDKSGLPSDRFFAERPEGSVSTLKIQRTQQEDSAVYLCATRMEGFPGNTIYFGEGSWLTVV.

In this sample, this clone turned up a few times. This rearrangement joins TRBV7-8 to TRBJ1-5, with D maybe TRBD1 (5 bases). The germline V gene encodes CDR1 SGHVS and CDR2 FQNEAQ. This CDR3 region has 15 residues. V lost 3 bases and J lost 1, with 10 bases in between. The CDR3 sequence: CASSFDRESNQPQHF. The CDR3 DNA is TGTGCCAGCAGCTTCGACAGAGAAAGCAATCAGCCCCAGCATTTT.

The rearrangement joins TRBV5-5 to TRBJ2-3, with D maybe TRBD1 (6 bases). Germline lookup yields CDR1 SGHKS and CDR2 YYEKEE (reference sequence). The CDR3 is 13 residues long. V lost 4 bases to trimming and J lost 8 bases, with 14 bases between them. The CDR3 sequence is CASSEGHQGTQYF. The DNA of the CDR3 is TGTGCCAGCAGCGAGGGACATCAAGGTACGCAGTATTTT.

For the CDR3, the DNA is TGTGCCACCAGTGATTTGCGACTCATAGGCGGGGAGCTGTTTTTT. Translation gives CATSDLRLIGGELFF. V is TRBV24-1 and J is TRBJ2-2; D is undetermined. CDR1 KGHDR and CDR2 SFDVKD come from the germline V gene. Trimming shortened V by 0 bases and J by 7 bases, and 11 bases separated the two germline ends. There are 15 residues in the CDR3.

This clone was counted once. This chain connects TRBV11-2 to TRBJ2-2, with a tentative D call TRBD1 (6 bases). The V end lost 3 bases, the J end lost 5 bases, and 13 bases lay between the germline ends. Germline-derived CDR1 and CDR2 are SGHAT and FQNNGV. This CDR3 is built from 15 residues. CDR3 in DNA: TGTGCCAGCAGCTTTAGGGGGTTAGGGACCGGGGAGCTGTTTTTT. The encoded protein is CASSFRGLGTGELFF. Drawing the rest from reference TRBV11-2 and TRBJ2-2, the complete variable domain is EAGVAQSPRYKIIEKRQSVAFWCNPISGHATLYWYQQILGQGPKLLIQFQNNGVVDDSQLPKDRFSAERLKGVDSTLKIQPAKLEDSAVYLCASSFRGLGTGELFFGEGSRLTVL.

This clone showed up just once. This chain uses TRBV15 with TRBJ1-5; no reliable D call. V lost 4 bases to trimming and J lost 6 bases, with 16 bases between them. Germline V gives CDR1 LNHNV, CDR2 YYDKDF (reference sequence). The CDR3 length is 15 residues. CDR3 sequence: CATSTSAVGFQPQHF. CDR3 DNA sequence: TGTGCCACCAGCACGTCGGCAGTCGGGTTTCAGCCCCAGCATTTT.

This sequence joins TRBV21-1 and TRBJ1-1; no DNA check was done on the table's D call, TRBD1. TRBV21-1 is labeled a pseudogene. The CDR3 runs 17 residues. The CDR3 here is CASSKEVGDRRNTEAFF. As DNA, the CDR3 is TGTGCCAGCAGCAAAGAGGTAGGGGATCGACGGAACACTGAAGCTTTCTTT.

V usage is TRBV24-1 and J usage is TRBJ1-2; 9 nucleotides agree with TRBD1. CDR1 KGHDR and CDR2 SFDVKD come from the germline V gene. V lost 6 bases, J lost 4 bases, and 5 bases stayed unmatched. The CDR3 is made up of 14 amino acids. The CDR3, as DNA: TGTGCCACCAGTTGGGGACAGGGACCCTATGGCTACACCTTC. Its translation is CATSWGQGPYGYTF.

CDR3 DNA: TGTGCCAGCTCCCAAGGGGAGAACACTGAAGCTTTCTTT. This encodes CASSQGENTEAFF. This chain uses TRBV18 with TRBJ1-1, with a tentative D call TRBD1 (5 bases). Germline CDR1 and CDR2: KGHSH and LQKENI. The germline V and J ends were trimmed by 6 bases and 1 base, with 9 bases remaining between them. CDR3 length equals 13 residues.

This sequence joins TRBV7-9 and TRBJ2-7; D is ambiguous. The CDR3 covers 15 residues. The V gene's germline CDR1 is SEHNR and CDR2 FQNEAQ (reference sequence). V lost 2 bases and J 0 bases, leaving 11 bases between the germline ends. CDR3 sequence (DNA): TGTGCCAGCAGCTTATCGTCCGCGGTCTCCTACGAGCAGTACTTC. It codes for CASSLSSAVSYEQYF.

V usage is TRBV4-3 and J usage is TRBJ1-5; D may be TRBD1 (5 bases). Between the trimmed V and J ends, which lost 4 bases and 0 bases, there was a span of 10 bases. The CDR3 extends over 15 amino acids. Germline V CDR1 and CDR2: LGHNA, YSLEER. The CDR3 sequence is CASSPIGDSNQPQHF. As DNA, the CDR3 is TGCGCCAGCAGCCCCATAGGGGATAGCAATCAGCCCCAGCATTTT.

V gene TRBV11-2 combines with J gene TRBJ1-3; D remains ambiguous. The CDR3 extends over 13 amino acids. With 5 bases removed from V and 3 bases from J, the gap between germline ends came to 8 bases. Germline V gives CDR1 SGHAT, CDR2 FQNNGV. The CDR3 nucleotides read TGTGCCAGCAGCCTCCGGAGTGGAAACACCATATATTTT. Amino acid sequence: CASSLRSGNTIYF.

The chain links TRBV21-1 to TRBJ1-6. TRBV21-1 is a known pseudogene. The CDR3 covers 15 residues. CDR3 region: CASSTPGGQSSPLHF. The CDR3 DNA reads as TGTGCCAGCAGCACCCCCGGGGGGCAATCGTCACCCCTCCACTTT.

This chain joins TRBV7-3 and TRBJ2-1, with TRBD1 matching over 8 bases. Germline values: CDR1 SGHTA, CDR2 FQGTGA. Unmatched junction bases numbered 13, after V lost 5 bases and J lost 10 bases. This CDR3 contains 15 residues. CDR3 sequence: CASSRGTGGIGEQFF. As DNA, the CDR3 is TGTGCCAGCAGCCGTGGGACAGGAGGCATTGGCGAGCAGTTCTTC.

The chain has TRBV11-3 and TRBJ2-7; D is unclear. The germline V gene encodes CDR1 SGHNT and CDR2 YENEEA. V lost 2 bases, J lost 0 bases, and 8 bases lay in between. The CDR3 loop spans 14 amino acids. In DNA, the CDR3 is TGTGCCAGCAGCTTATCGGGTACCTCCTACGAGCAGTACTTC. Translating it yields CASSLSGTSYEQYF.

The chain links TRBV7-2 to TRBJ2-5, with TRBD2 identical over 11 bases. Looked up from germline, CDR1 is SGHTA and CDR2 is FQGNSA. V shed 2 bases, J shed 1 base, and the junction held 9 bases outside the gene matches. The CDR3 covers 18 residues. DNA of the CDR3: TGTGCCAGCAGCTTACGTCTCACTAGCGGGGGAAGCCAAGAGACCCAGTACTTC. Residues: CASSLRLTSGGSQETQYF.